The present TCR beta chain was sequenced within a study of cytomegalovirus exposure and HLA in healthy donors. To note about this clone: Its specificity is unknown.

Points from the study as a whole: Several top significant clusters appeared, in a later analysis, to be linked to common viral pathogens. High specificity and sensitivity for cytomegalovirus status were reported for the classifier.

Germline V gene data show CDR1 as MNHNS and CDR2 as SASEGT. V shed 5 bases, J shed 1 base, and the junction held 7 bases outside the gene matches. The CDR3 extends over 16 amino acids. Researchers ran the PCR with 60 Vbeta and 13 Jbeta primers. Using immunoSEQ multiplex PCR, the repertoire was profiled, and TCRdb retains in-frame clones only, with some absent. This table has around 29,000 clones, approximately 62% appearing once. This clonotype was obtained from a male donor in good health and CMV-seropositive. The chain employs TRBV6-1 and TRBJ1-5; 8 nucleotides align to TRBD1. Sequencing was carried out using PBMCs. CDR3 sequence: CASSKGRDRSNQPQHF. The CDR3 DNA reads as TGTGCCAGCAGTAAAGGACGGGACAGGAGCAATCAGCCCCAGCATTTT.